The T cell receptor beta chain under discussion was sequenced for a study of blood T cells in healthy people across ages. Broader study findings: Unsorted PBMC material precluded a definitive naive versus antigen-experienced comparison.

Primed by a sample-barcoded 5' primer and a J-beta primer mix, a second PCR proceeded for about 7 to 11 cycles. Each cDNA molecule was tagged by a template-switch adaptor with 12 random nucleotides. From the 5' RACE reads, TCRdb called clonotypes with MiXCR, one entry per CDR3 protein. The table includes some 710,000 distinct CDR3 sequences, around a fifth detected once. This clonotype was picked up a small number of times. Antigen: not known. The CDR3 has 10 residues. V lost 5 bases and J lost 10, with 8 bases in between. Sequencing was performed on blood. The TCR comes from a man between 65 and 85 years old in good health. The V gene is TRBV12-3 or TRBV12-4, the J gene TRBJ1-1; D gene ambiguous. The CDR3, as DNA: TGTGCCAGCAGTAACGTGGGAGCTTTCTTT. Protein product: CASSNVGAFF.